What follows are 21 T cell receptor beta chains derived from one specimen sequenced in a study of blood T cell repertoires in COVID-19 (TCRdb year 2020). Library prep was done by the immunoSEQ multiplex PCR assay. TCRdb limited this immuneACCESS table to in-frame rearrangements with V and J called. A share of clones is missing; checked studies link under half to unresolved V genes, and the rest is unexplained. A total of some 390,000 clones appear in this sample, roughly 86% of them only once. Jointly, the top ten make up under 3% of the sample. Sequencing was done on a sample of peripheral blood. The receptors stem from an older woman with COVID-19, enrolled during active disease.

This clone has only a few counts. The chain is built from TRBV6-5 and TRBJ1-2; a possible D gene is TRBD1 (6 bases). The germline gives CDR1 MNHEY, CDR2 SVGAGI. The ends were cut back, 7 bases at V and 7 bases at J, with 16 bases in the middle. The CDR3 has 13 amino acids. CDR3 nucleotides: TGTGCCAGCACCAAGGCGGGGGCGAGTGGCTACACCTTC. Translated: CASTKAGASGYTF.

This chain joins TRBV5-4 and TRBJ1-2; no definite D call. Trimming removed 1 base from V and 1 base from J, with 8 bases in between. The CDR3 totals 14 residues. The germline V gene has CDR1 SGHNT and CDR2 YYREEE (reference sequence). The chain's CDR3 is CASSLYGSNYGYTF. The CDR3 region has the DNA TGTGCCAGCAGCTTGTATGGGAGTAACTATGGCTACACCTTC.

The CDR3 reads CASSLEVVSSSYEQYF. The CDR3 bases are TGTGCCAGCAGCTTAGAGGTTGTTAGCAGCTCCTACGAGCAGTACTTC. The chain recombines TRBV11-2 with TRBJ2-7; unclear D gene. Germline CDR1 SGHAT, CDR2 FQNNGV. The CDR3 is 16 amino acids. Between the trimmed V and J ends, which lost 0 bases and 0 bases, there was a span of 12 bases.

The chain has TRBV9 and TRBJ1-3, with D unresolved. The CDR3 runs to 17 residues. CDR1 is SGDLS and CDR2 is YYNGEE in the germline V gene. V was shortened by 1 base and J by 6 bases, with 20 bases between the two germline ends. This CDR3 is CASSVSYTRGRENTIYF. The CDR3 DNA reads as TGTGCCAGCAGCGTATCTTATACCCGGGGTCGAGAAAACACCATATATTTT.

This clone was seen many times. The chain links TRBV3-1 (or the pseudogene TRBV3-2) to TRBJ2-7; TRBD2 is a possible D gene (6 bases). The germline V and J ends were trimmed by 2 bases and 5 bases, with 10 bases remaining between them. The germline V gene encodes CDR1 LGHDT and CDR2 YNNKEL (reference sequence). The CDR3 totals 13 residues. As DNA, the CDR3 is TGTGCCAGCAGCCAACGGGGACTGCACGAGCAGTACTTC. The encoded protein is CASSQRGLHEQYF.

Only one count was recorded for this clone. The chain uses TRBV18 and TRBJ1-2; D remains ambiguous. The V and J ends lost 6 bases and 0 bases respectively, with 17 bases between them. Germline CDR1 and CDR2: KGHSH and LQKENI. The CDR3 is 16 residues long. CDR3 loop: CASSPREVRTNYGYTF. The CDR3 DNA reads TGTGCCAGCTCCCCCCGGGAAGTCAGAACTAACTATGGCTACACCTTC.

As concerns this clone: With a much larger clone just one base away, this may be a read error. The chain uses TRBV7-2 and TRBJ1-1, with D perhaps matching TRBD1 (5 bases). V lost 3 bases to trimming and J lost 1 base, with 6 bases between them. Per germline, CDR1 SGHTA and CDR2 FQGNSA. The CDR3 loop spans 13 amino acids. For the CDR3, the DNA is TGTGCCAGCAGCTTTACAGGGAACACTGAAGCTTTCTTT. As protein: CASSFTGNTEAFF.

V is TRBV19 and J is TRBJ2-1; 13 nucleotides match TRBD2. CDR3 length: 15 residues. Looked up from germline, CDR1 is LNHDA and CDR2 is SQIVND (reference sequence). J gave up 6 bases and V 7 bases, and 6 bases lay outside the gene matches. DNA for the CDR3: TGTGCCAGTACAACACTAGCGGGGGGGCTCAATGAGCAGTTCTTC. It codes for CASTTLAGGLNEQFF.

CDR3 protein: CASSFEYSGNTIYF. CDR3 DNA: TGTGCCAGCAGTTTCGAGTATAGTGGAAACACCATATATTTT. The V and J genes are TRBV7-2 and TRBJ1-3; no clear D. Trimming took off 6 bases at V and 3 bases at J, with 12 bases between the two ends. CDR3 size: 14 residues. The germline V gene has CDR1 SGHTA and CDR2 FQGNSA.

In regard to this clone: Other DNA sequences within the sample encode an identical CDR3. The chain combines TRBV6-5 with TRBJ1-1; D perhaps matches TRBD1 (6 bases). The CDR3 sequence is 15 residues long. Per the germline V gene, CDR1 is MNHEY and CDR2 is SVGAGI. V gave up 0 bases and J gave up 1 base, with 9 bases separating them. CDR3 residues: CASSYSRRGNTEAFF. The DNA for the CDR3 is TGTGCCAGCAGTTACTCACGCAGGGGGAACACTGAAGCTTTCTTT.

This chain joins TRBV10-3 and TRBJ1-5; unclear D gene. The germline V and J ends were trimmed by 2 bases and 9 bases, with 11 bases remaining between them. Germline CDR1 is ENHRY and CDR2 is SYGVKD. This CDR3 has 13 amino acids. This CDR3 reads CAISEGVSWPQHF. The DNA for the CDR3 is TGTGCCATCAGTGAGGGAGTTTCGTGGCCCCAGCATTTT.

The chain joins TRBV4-1 to TRBJ2-5; 9 nucleotides align to TRBD1. The CDR3 is 16 amino acids. V trimming: 0 bases; J trimming: 5 bases; junction bases outside the gene matches: 7. Germline CDR1 reads MGHRA; CDR2 reads YSYEKL. For the CDR3, the DNA is TGCGCCAGCAGCCAAGACGAGGACAGGGGACCGGAGACCCAGTACTTC. Translated, it gives CASSQDEDRGPETQYF.

This clone was recorded many times. Other DNA sequences in the sample encode the same CDR3. This sequence joins TRBV11-1 and TRBJ1-1; the match to TRBD1 covers 7 bases. The V segment lost 5 bases and the J segment 2 bases; nucleotides outside the gene matches: 5. This CDR3 spans 14 amino acids. From germline, CDR1 is SGHAT and CDR2 FQDESV (reference sequence). The CDR3 bases are TGTGCCAGCAGCCTCGGACAGGTTAACACTGAAGCTTTCTTT. This encodes CASSLGQVNTEAFF.

The J gene is TRBJ1-1, the V gene TRBV5-5; TRBD1 might be the D (5 bases). This CDR3 spans 14 amino acids. Germline loops: CDR1 SGHKS, CDR2 YYEKEE (reference sequence). Trimming removed 2 bases at V and 2 bases at J, with 10 bases between. The CDR3 loop is CASSFWGGNTEAFF. Here the CDR3 DNA reads TGTGCCAGCAGCTTTTGGGGGGGAAACACTGAAGCTTTCTTT.

The gene calls are TRBV10-3 and TRBJ2-3; 10 bases align to TRBD1. This CDR3 is built from 16 residues. Germline CDR1 reads ENHRY; CDR2 reads SYGVKD. Trimming took 6 bases from V and 5 from J; bases not matched to a gene: 11. CDR3 sequence reads: CAISYRQGAQGDTQYF. DNA for the CDR3: TGTGCCATCAGCTACAGACAGGGGGCGCAGGGAGATACGCAGTATTTT.

V and J are TRBV7-9 and TRBJ1-2, with TRBD1 as a possible D gene (5 bases). From germline, CDR1 is SEHNR and CDR2 FQNEAQ (reference sequence). Trimming left V 0 bases short and J 4 bases short, with 12 bases between. The CDR3 length is 15 residues. Here the CDR3 reads CASSLAQGTGYGYTF. The CDR3 DNA reads as TGTGCCAGCAGCTTAGCGCAAGGGACTGGCTATGGCTACACCTTC.

The rearrangement links TRBV5-8 to TRBJ2-1, with 7 bases aligning to TRBD1. V was pared by 4 bases and J by 6 bases, with 13 bases of the junction left unmatched. The CDR3 has 16 amino acids. Germline CDR1 SGHTS, CDR2 YDEGEE. The CDR3 here is CASSPTGLGRSNEQFF. For the CDR3, the DNA is TGTGCCAGCAGCCCGACAGGGCTGGGACGGAGCAATGAGCAGTTCTTC.

The chain uses TRBV2 and TRBJ2-3; maybe TRBD1 (5 bases). The CDR3 has 14 amino acids. V lost 5 bases and J 4 bases, leaving 13 bases between the germline ends. CDR1 and CDR2 (germline): SNHLY, FYNNEI. The CDR3 region is CASSRTLGADTQYF. CDR3 nucleotides: TGTGCCAGCAGTCGAACCCTAGGGGCAGATACGCAGTATTTT.

The rearrangement joins TRBV6-5 to TRBJ1-5; D is undetermined. The V gene's germline CDR1 is MNHEY and CDR2 SVGAGI. The CDR3 spans 13 residues. V was clipped by 7 bases and J by 5 bases, with 12 bases between them. CDR3 bases: TGTGCCAGCACCTTCCTCTCAGATCAGCCCCAGCATTTT. Protein: CASTFLSDQPQHF.

Only a few counts were recorded for this clone. The chain has TRBV5-1 and TRBJ1-1; D unresolved. The CDR3 consists of 13 residues. V dropped 4 bases and J dropped 0 bases, with 7 bases sitting between them. Per the germline V gene, CDR1 is SGHRS and CDR2 is YFSETQ. CDR3 in DNA: TGCGCCAGCAGCCATATAGTGAACACTGAAGCTTTCTTT. It translates to CASSHIVNTEAFF.

The chain couples TRBV19 to TRBJ1-5, with 10 bases that match TRBD1. Per the germline V gene, CDR1 is LNHDA and CDR2 is SQIVND (reference sequence). With 7 bases clipped from V and 5 bases from J, the junction kept 8 bases outside the gene matches. This CDR3 comprises 15 residues. CDR3 protein: CASNLKGQGDQPQHF. The CDR3 DNA is TGTGCCAGTAACCTGAAAGGACAGGGGGATCAGCCCCAGCATTTT.